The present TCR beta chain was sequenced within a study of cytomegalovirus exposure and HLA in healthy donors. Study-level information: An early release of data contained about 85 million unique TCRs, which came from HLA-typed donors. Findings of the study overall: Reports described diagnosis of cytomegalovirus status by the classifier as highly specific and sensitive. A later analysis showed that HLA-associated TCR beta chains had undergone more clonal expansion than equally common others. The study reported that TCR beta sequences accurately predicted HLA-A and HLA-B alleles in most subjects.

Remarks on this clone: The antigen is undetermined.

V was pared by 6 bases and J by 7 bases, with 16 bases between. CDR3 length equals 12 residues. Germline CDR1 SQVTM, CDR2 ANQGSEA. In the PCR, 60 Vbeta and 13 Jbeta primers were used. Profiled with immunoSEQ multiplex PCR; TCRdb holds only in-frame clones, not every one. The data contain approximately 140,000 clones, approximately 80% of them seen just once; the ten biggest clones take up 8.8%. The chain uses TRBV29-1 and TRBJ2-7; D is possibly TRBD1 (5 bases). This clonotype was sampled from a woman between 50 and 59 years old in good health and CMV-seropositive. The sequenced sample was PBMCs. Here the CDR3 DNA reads TGCAGCGTAGCCAAGGGCAGGGTTGAGCAGTACTTC. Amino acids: CSVAKGRVEQYF.